These 31 T cell receptor beta chains originate from one sample sequenced in a study of tumor-infiltrating lymphocytes in primary liver carcinoma. Blood RNA originated from unsorted whole blood, with germline DNA additionally extracted. With around 450 ng total RNA as template and a constant-region primer, TCR beta cDNA was made. The TCR beta library was amplified through three nested multiplex PCR rounds in a modified ARM-PCR procedure. Primers for the first two PCR rounds were TRBV1-TRBV30 forward primers and a C-beta reverse primer (roughly 10 cycles per round). Each CDR3 protein is one row after TCRdb ran MiXCR on the multiplex PCR reads. Altogether 250,000 to 400,000 distinct CDR3 sequences are present, roughly two thirds being singletons, with the ten largest covering roughly 9%. The sequencing sample was made of peripheral blood. These receptors all come from a man in his forties or fifties with primary liver carcinoma and hepatitis B virus infection.

V gene TRBV30 combines with J gene TRBJ2-3; D not resolved. Germline CDR1 is GTSNPN and CDR2 is SVGIG (reference sequence). This CDR3 contains 12 residues. Trimming stripped 2 bases from V and 0 bases from J, with 3 bases between. The CDR3: CAWSPSTDTQYF. CDR3 DNA sequence: TGTGCCTGGAGTCCAAGCACAGATACGCAGTATTTT.

On this clonotype itself: With a much larger clone just one base away, this may be a read error. The CDR3 nucleotides read TGTGCCAGCGGCTCGCTAGCGGAAGAGACCCAGTACTTC. Its protein product is CASGSLAEETQYF. The chain employs TRBV5-4 and TRBJ2-5; 7 bases map to TRBD2. CDR1 is SGHNT, CDR2 YYREEE, per germline (reference sequence). CDR3 length: 13 amino acids. Germline trimming cut 7 bases from V and 3 bases from J; bases unmatched to any gene: 6.

As regards this clonotype: This may be a read error, as it is one base from a much larger clone. The chain recombines TRBV12-3 or TRBV12-4 with TRBJ2-1; D is unclear. V lost 3 bases, J lost 0 bases, and 9 bases lay in between. The CDR3 is made up of 15 amino acids. The CDR3 is CASSLMISSYNEQFF. As DNA, the CDR3 is TGTGCCAGCAGTTTGATGATAAGCTCCTACAATGAGCAGTTCTTC.

To note about this clonotype: Germline and junction disagree at one end, which may indicate a read error. V is TRBV6-1 and J is TRBJ2-2, with D perhaps assigned TRBD1 or TRBD2 (5 bases each). This CDR3 has 14 amino acids. Germline CDR1 is MNHNS and CDR2 is SASEGT. Written as DNA, the CDR3 is TGTGCCGGCGCCCGGGCCCGGGGCACCGGGGAGCTGCTTTTT. This sequence encodes CAGARARGTGELLF.

About this clonotype itself: Germline and junction disagree at one end, which may indicate a read error. V usage is TRBV5-1 and J usage is TRBJ2-7, with 8 bases that match TRBD2. This CDR3 spans 16 amino acids. Germline CDR1 is SGHRS and CDR2 is YFSETQ. The DNA of the CDR3 is TGCGCCAACAGCTTGGAGCGACTAGCGAACTCCTACGAGCAGTACTTC. It encodes CANSLERLANSYEQYF.

Concerning this clonotype: This may be a read error, as it is one base from a much larger clone. The rearrangement uses TRBV4-3 and TRBJ2-2; a weak D match, TRBD1 (6 bases). The CDR3 is made up of 16 amino acids. CDR1 and CDR2 from the germline V gene are LGHNA and YSLEER. The CDR3 loop is CASSQTGFGDTVELFF. CDR3 bases: TGCGCCAGCAGCCAAACAGGGTTTGGGGACACCGTGGAGCTGTTTTTT.

In regard to this clonotype: A read error may be the cause here, since a much bigger clone is one base away. The chain recombines TRBV6-5 with TRBJ2-2, with unresolved D. Germline CDR1 is MNHEY and CDR2 is SVGAGI. Trimming pared 4 bases from V and 6 bases from J, leaving 12 bases between. The CDR3 contains 14 residues. The CDR3 DNA reads as TGTGCCAGCAGTTCACGGCCAAACGCCGGGGAGCTGTTTTTT. It translates to CASSSRPNAGELFF.

J is TRBJ2-7 and V is TRBV20-1; D gene unclear. This CDR3 contains 12 residues. CDR1 is DFQATT, CDR2 SNEGSKA, per germline (reference sequence). V lost 3 bases and J 9 bases, leaving 15 bases between the germline ends. CDR3 residues: CSASAEGATQYF. The CDR3 DNA sequence: TGCAGTGCTAGTGCAGAAGGAGCGACGCAGTACTTC.

This sequence joins TRBV11-1 and TRBJ2-7; D is unresolved. The length of the CDR3 is 14 residues. Germline V gene data show CDR1 as SGHAT and CDR2 as FQDESV (reference sequence). V lost 1 base and J 3 bases, leaving 10 bases between the germline ends. The CDR3 nucleotides are TGTGCCAGCAGCTTAGGCGGCAAGGACTACGAGCAGTACTTC. Residues: CASSLGGKDYEQYF.

This clonotype was observed many times. The genes are TRBV29-1 and TRBJ1-1; perhaps TRBD1 as D (5 bases). Germline-derived CDR1 and CDR2 are SQVTM and ANQGSEA. V lost 0 bases to trimming and J lost 2 bases, with 10 bases between them. The CDR3 consists of 14 residues. For the CDR3, the DNA is TGCAGCGTTGAAGAGAGGGGCCCTAACACTGAAGCTTTCTTT. This translates into CSVEERGPNTEAFF. Combining the CDR3 with reference TRBV29-1 and TRBJ1-1 gives the whole variable domain SAVISQKPSRDICQRGTSLTIQCQVDSQVTMMFWYRQQPGQSLTLIATANQGSEATYESGFVIDKFPISRPNLTFSTLTVSNMSPEDSSIYLCSVEERGPNTEAFFGQGTRLTVV.

Notes on this clonotype: This may be a read error, as it is one base from a much larger clone. The chain joins TRBV6-1 to TRBJ1-2; the D is unclear. CDR1 and CDR2 from the germline V gene are MNHNS and SASEGT. CDR3 length: 13 residues. For the CDR3, the DNA is TGTGCCAACAGTGAACGGGAAGTTAATGGCTACACCTTC. This codes for CANSEREVNGYTF.

This clonotype was recorded many times. The chain has TRBV11-2 and TRBJ2-7; a weak D match, TRBD1 (5 bases). The V gene lost 0 bases and the J gene lost 0 bases, with 12 bases spanning the gap. CDR3 length: 16 residues. Per germline, CDR1 SGHAT and CDR2 FQNNGV. The CDR3 bases are TGTGCCAGCAGCTTAGATAGGGGCACCGTCTCCTACGAGCAGTACTTC. It encodes CASSLDRGTVSYEQYF.

There are many counts of this clonotype. V and J are TRBV6-6 and TRBJ1-5; D is undetermined. From germline, CDR1 is MNHNY and CDR2 SVGAGI (reference sequence). Trimming pared 6 bases from V and 3 bases from J, leaving 6 bases between. CDR3 length: 12 residues. The CDR3 is CASRGYNQPQHF. The CDR3 DNA reads TGTGCCAGCAGGGGATACAATCAGCCCCAGCATTTT.

Details on this clonotype: This sequence may be a read error, since a much larger clone differs from it by one base. This chain uses TRBV29-1 with TRBJ1-1, with a weak D call TRBD1 (6 bases). Germline lookup yields CDR1 SQVTM and CDR2 ANQGSEA. The CDR3 covers 12 residues. This CDR3 is CSVLSRGTGAFF. CDR3 bases: TGCAGCGTCCTGTCCAGGGGCACTGGAGCTTTCTTT.

This chain links TRBV6-2 or TRBV6-3 with TRBJ2-1; 9 positions agree with TRBD2. The CDR3 is made up of 21 amino acids. The junction had 24 bases not matched to a gene; V was cut back by 6 bases and J by 3 bases. Germline CDR1 and CDR2: MNHEY and SVGEGT. Here the CDR3 DNA reads TGTGCCAGCAGCCGAATAGCCCGCCCTAGCGGGGCCTCATCCTACTACAATGAGCAGTTCTTC. Protein sequence: CASSRIARPSGASSYYNEQFF.

On this clonotype: A read error may account for a junction end that differs from germline. The V and J genes are TRBV29-1 and TRBJ2-5, with a weak D call TRBD1 (5 bases). The CDR3 sequence is 14 residues long. Looked up from germline, CDR1 is SQVTM and CDR2 is ANQGSEA. The CDR3 DNA is TGCAGCGTTGAAGATGTCGGACAAGTAGAGACCCATTACTTC. Translating gives CSVEDVGQVETHYF.

For this clonotype: This may arise from a read error, as a much more abundant clone is one base away. As DNA, the CDR3 is TGTGCCAGCAGATTTGTCCCCGGGGAACTGTTTTTT. Protein sequence: CASRFVPGELFF. The chain links TRBV12-3 or TRBV12-4 to TRBJ1-4, with D hard to call. The V gene lost 6 bases and the J gene lost 12 bases, with 14 bases spanning the gap. The CDR3 runs to 12 residues.

Of note for this clonotype: A much larger clone sits a single nucleotide away, making a read error possible. The V call is TRBV12-3 or TRBV12-4, the J call TRBJ2-7, with 10 nucleotides matching TRBD2. This CDR3 region has 16 residues. CDR3 loop: CASSSQLAGVSYEHYF. Here the CDR3 DNA reads TGTGCCAGCAGTTCACAGCTAGCGGGGGTATCCTACGAGCACTACTTC.

This sequence joins TRBV6-2 or TRBV6-3 and TRBJ2-7; tentatively, D is TRBD2 (6 bases). CDR1 MNHEY and CDR2 SVGEGT come from the germline V gene. The V end lost 8 bases, the J end lost 1 base, and 12 bases lay between the germline ends. The CDR3 is 13 amino acids. CDR3 protein: CASLGTASYEQYF. CDR3 in DNA: TGTGCCAGCCTTGGGACTGCGTCCTACGAGCAGTACTTC.

This clonotype was detected only a few times. The chain uses TRBV14 and TRBJ2-7; the D call may be TRBD1 or TRBD2 (7 bases each). Germline CDR1 reads SGHDN; CDR2 reads FVKESK. Trimming took 3 bases from V and 3 from J, leaving 15 bases between them. The length of the CDR3 is 15 residues. The DNA of the CDR3 is TGTGCCAGCAGCCACACGACAGGGAGGGTCTACGAGCAGTACTTC. Translating gives CASSHTTGRVYEQYF.

The chain couples TRBV11-1 to TRBJ2-5; D remains ambiguous. Germline V gene lookup returns CDR1 SGHAT and CDR2 FQDESV (reference sequence). V dropped 6 bases and J dropped 4 bases, with 15 bases sitting between them. This CDR3 is built from 14 residues. CDR3 amino acids: CASRVREDRETQYF. CDR3 DNA: TGTGCCAGCAGAGTGAGAGAGGATCGAGAGACCCAGTACTTC.

This clonotype was seen a handful of times. Just one base apart from a much larger clone, this may be a read error. The rearrangement links TRBV29-1 to TRBJ2-2; D perhaps matches TRBD2 (5 bases). The germline V and J ends were trimmed by 7 bases and 3 bases, with 12 bases remaining between them. Germline values: CDR1 SQVTM, CDR2 ANQGSEA. The CDR3 totals 13 residues. The DNA of the CDR3 is TGCAGCGCTGACCGGGATCACACCGGGGAGCTGTTTTTT. As protein: CSADRDHTGELFF.

A note on this clonotype: Just one base apart from a much larger clone, this may be a read error. Likely a read error: the CDR3 ends without its conserved phenylalanine or tryptophan. The V call is TRBV4-3, the J call TRBJ2-3; D is undetermined. The CDR3 is 14 residues long. Trimming stripped 0 bases from V and 2 bases from J, with 6 bases between. Looked up from germline, CDR1 is LGHNA and CDR2 is YSLEER. This CDR3 reads CASSQDRDTDTQYL. CDR3 sequence (DNA): TGCGCCAGCAGCCAAGATAGGGACACAGATACGCAGTATCTT.

Remarks on this clonotype: A read error may explain this, as a much larger clone is one base away. This chain links TRBV12-3 or TRBV12-4 with TRBJ1-5; D is undetermined. CDR3 length equals 13 residues. The CDR3: CASSLAEDQPHHF. The CDR3 bases are TGTGCCAGCAGTTTAGCGGAGGATCAGCCCCACCATTTT.

Notes on this clonotype: One end of the junction fails to match germline, which may point to a read error. The chain links TRBV12-3 or TRBV12-4 to TRBJ1-6; D might be TRBD1 (6 bases). The CDR3 sequence is 14 residues long. The CDR3: CASCLQGGNSLLHF. In DNA form, the CDR3 reads TGTGCCAGCTGTTTACAGGGTGGAAATTCACTCCTCCACTTT.

Details on this clonotype: Possible read error: a much larger clone is one base away. The genes are TRBV11-3 and TRBJ2-7; D is ambiguous. The CDR3 is made up of 10 amino acids. Trimming took 8 bases from V and 6 from J, leaving 8 bases between them. Germline values: CDR1 SGHNT, CDR2 YENEEA. The CDR3 DNA is TGTGCCAGCTGCCGCGGCGAGCAGTACTTC. Translating it yields CASCRGEQYF.

Ten or more counts support this clonotype. The V and J genes are TRBV6-2 or TRBV6-3 and TRBJ1-1, with TRBD1 matching 7 bases. Germline V gene lookup returns CDR1 MNHEY and CDR2 SVGEGT. The V and J ends lost 2 bases and 2 bases, in that order; junction bases with no gene match: 14. The CDR3 totals 18 residues. In DNA form, the CDR3 reads TGTGCCAGCAGTTACCCACCCGGGCAGGGACAGATAAACACTGAAGCTTTCTTT. As protein: CASSYPPGQGQINTEAFF.

About this clonotype: A much larger clone is a single base away; this may be a read error. Lacking the conserved final phenylalanine or tryptophan, this CDR3 likely reflects a read error. The chain is built from TRBV6-5 and TRBJ2-7; D gene ambiguous. The CDR3 is 13 residues long. Between the trimmed V and J ends, which lost 2 bases and 2 bases, there was a span of 7 bases. Germline-derived CDR1 and CDR2 are MNHEY and SVGAGI. CDR3 residues: CASSYGRTYEQYL. Written as DNA, the CDR3 is TGTGCCAGCAGTTACGGCAGGACCTACGAGCAGTACCTC.

As concerns this clonotype: A much bigger clone sits one base away, suggesting this may be a read error. This chain joins TRBV12-3 or TRBV12-4 and TRBJ1-1; D is ambiguous. CDR3 length: 13 amino acids. This CDR3 is CAGSFTVNTEAFF. The CDR3 nucleotides read TGTGCCGGCAGTTTTACAGTGAACACTGAAGCTTTCTTT.

With regard to this clonotype: This may be a read error, as it is one base from a much larger clone. The V gene is TRBV11-2, the J gene TRBJ2-1, with D perhaps given as TRBD1 or TRBD2 (5 bases each). The germline V and J ends were trimmed by 2 bases and 7 bases, with 18 bases remaining between them. The CDR3 spans 16 residues. Per germline, CDR1 SGHAT and CDR2 FQNNGV. CDR3 sequence reads: CASSLIGASKFNEQFF. In nucleotides, the CDR3 is TGTGCCAGCAGCTTAATCGGGGCTAGCAAATTTAATGAGCAGTTCTTC.

V gene TRBV18 combines with J gene TRBJ1-5; 9 nucleotides align to TRBD1. After removal of 2 bases from V and 6 bases from J, the junction contained 8 bases not matched to a gene. CDR1 is KGHSH and CDR2 is LQKENI in the germline V gene. This CDR3 is 16 amino acids long. CDR3 coding DNA: TGTGCCAGCTCACCAACCCCACAGGGGGCCAGTCAGCCCCAGCATTTT. It translates to CASSPTPQGASQPQHF. The whole variable domain, remainder taken from reference TRBV18 and TRBJ1-5, is NAGVMQNPRHLVRRRGQEARLRCSPMKGHSHVYWYRQLPEEGLKFMVYLQKENIIDESGMPKERFSAEFPKEGPSILRIQQVVRGDSAAYFCASSPTPQGASQPQHFGDGTRLSIL.